These 11 T cell receptor beta chains came from one sample sequenced in a study of quantifying T cell responses using KT2 cells. Study as a whole: Reverse transcription used primers in the TCR alpha and beta constant regions.

The cDNA 3' end received a ligated oligonucleotide with a UMI. First-round PCR used 3 to 4 cycles and beta primers RC1.1 and RC1.2 covering TRBC1 and TRBC2. TCRdb reprocessed the UMI-ligation and nested PCR reads with MiXCR, giving one entry per CDR3 protein. Among tens of thousands of distinct CDR3 sequences listed, over 9% were seen once. Sequencing was done on a sample of PBMCs spiked with cells of the T cell clone KT2. The receptors stem from a human donor.

This clonotype appeared many times. The J gene is TRBJ2-7, the V gene TRBV11-3; TRBD1 aligns across 11 bases. This CDR3 has 15 residues. V shed 4 bases and J 4 bases; nucleotides not matched to a gene: 6. Per the germline V gene, CDR1 is SGHNT and CDR2 is YENEEA. The CDR3 nucleotides are TGTGCCAGCAGCTCTCTGGGGACAGGGGGGTACGAGCAGTACTTC. Amino acids: CASSSLGTGGYEQYF.

V is TRBV25-1 and J is TRBJ1-1; unclear D gene. CDR3 length equals 14 residues. Trimming shortened V by 4 bases and J by 1 base, and 10 bases separated the two germline ends. Germline loops: CDR1 MGHDK, CDR2 SYGVNS. CDR3 in DNA: TGTGCCAGCAGTGGCCTGAGGGAGAACACTGAAGCTTTCTTT. Translation gives CASSGLRENTEAFF.

The chain has TRBV2 and TRBJ1-4, with D hard to call. The germline V gene encodes CDR1 SNHLY and CDR2 FYNNEI. The V and J ends lost 7 bases and 8 bases respectively, with 17 bases between them. The CDR3 runs 14 residues. The CDR3 DNA sequence: TGTGCCAGCAAGGGCGGCAGTAAAGAAGAAAAACTGTTTTTT. It is translated as CASKGGSKEEKLFF. The variable domain in full, with the rest retrieved from reference TRBV2 and TRBJ1-4, is EPEVTQTPSHQVTQMGQEVILRCVPISNHLYFYWYRQILGQKVEFLVSFYNNEISEKSEIFDDQFSVERPDGSNFTLKIRSTKLEDSAMYFCASKGGSKEEKLFFGSGTQLSVL.

This chain uses TRBV11-3 with TRBJ2-3; no firm D call. The CDR3 spans 15 residues. Trimming removed 5 bases at V and 4 bases at J, with 16 bases between. The germline V gene has CDR1 SGHNT and CDR2 YENEEA. This chain's CDR3 is CASSLALIGPDTQYF. The CDR3 nucleotides read TGTGCCAGCAGCCTGGCCCTAATTGGGCCAGATACGCAGTATTTT.

V is TRBV7-9 and J is TRBJ2-3; D remains ambiguous. This CDR3 region has 14 residues. V was cut by 5 bases and J by 8 bases, with 17 bases left in between. Per germline, CDR1 SEHNR and CDR2 FQNEAQ (reference sequence). In DNA, the CDR3 is TGTGCCAGCAGCAAACCTCCCCCCGCATTTACGCAGTATTTT. It is translated as CASSKPPPAFTQYF.

This clonotype occurred a few times. V usage is TRBV20-1 and J usage is TRBJ1-1; D call uncertain. The CDR3 length is 12 residues. The germline V gene encodes CDR1 DFQATT and CDR2 SNEGSKA (reference sequence). Trimming removed 4 bases from V and 1 base from J, with 7 bases in between. CDR3 DNA: TGCAGTGCTATAGACTGGAACACTGAAGCTTTCTTT. Residues: CSAIDWNTEAFF.

This rearrangement joins TRBV9 to TRBJ2-6; possibly TRBD1 for D (5 bases). V gave up 0 bases and J gave up 4 bases, with 11 bases separating them. Germline CDR1 reads SGDLS; CDR2 reads YYNGEE. The CDR3 runs to 16 residues. The CDR3 nucleotides are TGTGCCAGCAGCGTAGGAGAAGGGGCCGGGGCCAACGTCCTGACTTTC. Translation: CASSVGEGAGANVLTF.

This clonotype was observed a few times. This sequence joins TRBV6-5 and TRBJ1-6; 7 bases are a match to TRBD1. The CDR3 is made up of 15 amino acids. After removal of 6 bases from V and 8 bases from J, the junction contained 10 bases not matched to a gene. Germline CDR1 is MNHEY and CDR2 is SVGAGI. The CDR3 is CASRGTGARHSPLHF. The CDR3 DNA reads as TGTGCCAGCAGGGGAACAGGGGCCCGGCATTCACCCCTCCACTTT.

The gene calls are TRBV18 and TRBJ2-3; D is perhaps TRBD1 (5 bases). In germline, CDR1 is KGHSH, CDR2 LQKENI. The CDR3 runs to 17 residues. Trimming left V 3 bases short and J 2 bases short, with 18 bases between. The CDR3 DNA sequence: TGTGCCAGCTCACCCCTCCCGACAGCCTTTTCCACAGATACGCAGTATTTT. Protein product: CASSPLPTAFSTDTQYF.

There are a few counts of this clonotype. The V call is TRBV11-2, the J call TRBJ2-1; perhaps TRBD2 as D (6 bases). The CDR3 runs to 18 residues. Trimming stripped 1 base from V and 2 bases from J, with 18 bases between. Germline loops: CDR1 SGHAT, CDR2 FQNNGV. The chain's CDR3 is CASSLALGEAGAYNEQFF. In nucleotides, the CDR3 is TGTGCCAGCAGCTTAGCCCTGGGGGAGGCCGGGGCCTACAATGAGCAGTTCTTC.

This clonotype has a single count. This chain connects TRBV11-2 to TRBJ2-1; D is ambiguous. V gave up 5 bases and J gave up 9 bases, with 14 bases separating them. The CDR3 extends over 13 amino acids. The germline V gene encodes CDR1 SGHAT and CDR2 FQNNGV. The CDR3 DNA reads as TGTGCCAGCAGCCCCGCTTGGCGGAGTGAGCAGTTCTTC. It yields the protein CASSPAWRSEQFF.